The 24 T cell receptor beta chains below come from one sample, sequenced in a study of T cell changes during pregnancy in multiple sclerosis. Measured with immunoSEQ multiplex PCR; TCRdb has only the in-frame clones, and not every one. Altogether approximately 42,000 clones are present, roughly 84% being singletons, with the ten largest covering 0.6% to 0.8%. The starting material was CD4+ T cells from peripheral blood mononuclear cells, obtained before pregnancy. These receptors were collected from a female donor with multiple sclerosis, enrolled in a pregnancy study.

This chain links TRBV12-5 with TRBJ2-3; a possible D gene is TRBD1 (5 bases). The CDR3 length is 15 residues. Per the germline V gene, CDR1 is LGHNT and CDR2 is FRNRAP. V was shortened by 7 bases and J by 0 bases, with 14 bases between the two germline ends. CDR3 amino acids: CASAVTATSTDTQYF. The CDR3, as DNA: TGTGCTAGTGCCGTGACAGCGACTAGCACAGATACGCAGTATTTT. The full variable domain, in which reference TRBV12-5 and TRBJ2-3 provide the parts outside the CDR3, is DARVTQTPRHKVTEMGQEVTMRCQPILGHNTVFWYRQTMMQGLELLAYFRNRAPLDDSGMPKDRFSAEMPDATLATLKIQPSEPRDSAVYFCASAVTATSTDTQYFGPGTRLTVL.

The V gene is TRBV10-3, the J gene TRBJ2-5; the D gene is possibly TRBD2 (6 bases). Germline V gives CDR1 ENHRY, CDR2 SYGVKD. The CDR3 runs 13 residues. Trimming cost V 6 bases and J 5 bases, with 13 bases left between them. The CDR3 region is CAISTGGRETQYF. CDR3 in DNA: TGTGCCATCAGCACCGGGGGTCGGGAGACCCAGTACTTC.

In nucleotides, the CDR3 is TGTGCCAGCAGCCCCGATTTAGAAGCTAATTCACCCCTCCACTTT. Its protein is CASSPDLEANSPLHF. V gene TRBV7-9 combines with J gene TRBJ1-6; D not resolved. Trimming shortened V by 5 bases and J by 6 bases, and 14 bases separated the two germline ends. In germline, CDR1 is SEHNR, CDR2 FQNEAQ (reference sequence). CDR3 length: 15 residues. Together with reference TRBV7-9 and TRBJ1-6, the CDR3 gives the full variable domain: DTGVSQNPRHKITKRGQNVTFRCDPISEHNRLYWYRQTLGQGPEFLTYFQNEAQLEKSRLLSDRFSAERPKGSFSTLEIQRTEQGDSAMYLCASSPDLEANSPLHFGNGTRLTVT.

V gene TRBV6-5 combines with J gene TRBJ2-3; 7 positions match TRBD2. Germline CDR1 reads MNHEY; CDR2 reads SVGAGI. CDR3 length: 15 residues. The V segment lost 0 bases and the J segment 1 base; nucleotides outside the gene matches: 1. CDR3 in DNA: TGTGCCAGCAGTTACTCCCGGGGGGGCACAGATACGCAGTATTTT. Amino acid sequence: CASSYSRGGTDTQYF.

This clone has more than one count but fewer than ten. The chain employs TRBV6-5 and TRBJ1-4, with D tentatively TRBD1 (6 bases). CDR1 MNHEY and CDR2 SVGAGI come from the germline V gene. V lost 6 bases and J lost 8, with 16 bases in between. The CDR3 consists of 14 residues. CDR3 sequence (DNA): TGTGCCAGCAGCCAAACAGGGTTTGGGGAAAAACTGTTTTTT. This encodes CASSQTGFGEKLFF.

The rearrangement links TRBV2 to TRBJ1-3; TRBD1 might be the D (6 bases). The CDR3 is made up of 13 amino acids. Germline CDR1 and CDR2: SNHLY and FYNNEI. Trimming stripped 7 bases from V and 8 bases from J, with 15 bases between. CDR3 nucleotide sequence: TGTGCCAGCAAGGGGGGGGTCATGGACACCATATATTTT. It codes for CASKGGVMDTIYF.

The rearrangement joins TRBV29-1 to TRBJ2-2; weak D call: TRBD2 (6 bases). V shed 7 bases and J shed 0 bases, with 24 bases lying between them. Germline CDR1 is SQVTM and CDR2 is ANQGSEA. The CDR3 contains 18 residues. The CDR3 bases are TGCAGCGCGATAGGTTCGCGGGGTGGGATCGCGAACACCGGGGAGCTGTTTTTT. Translated, it gives CSAIGSRGGIANTGELFF.

This chain links TRBV7-2 with TRBJ2-3; 14 bases line up with TRBD2. Germline V gives CDR1 SGHTA, CDR2 FQGNSA. The CDR3 contains 16 residues. V shed 5 bases, J shed 5 bases, and the junction held 6 bases outside the gene matches. The CDR3 loop reads CASSPTSGGAGDTQYF. The CDR3 region has the DNA TGTGCCAGCAGCCCGACTAGCGGGGGGGCCGGAGATACGCAGTATTTT.

V and J are TRBV30 and TRBJ2-3; TRBD1 agrees at 7 bases. Germline assignment: CDR1 GTSNPN and CDR2 SVGIG (reference sequence). J was trimmed by 3 bases and V by 3 bases; bases with no gene match: 3. CDR3 length: 13 amino acids. CDR3 protein: CAWRIQGTDTQYF. Written as DNA, the CDR3 is TGTGCCTGGAGGATACAGGGGACAGATACGCAGTATTTT.

V and J are TRBV11-2 and TRBJ1-2, with 7 bases aligning to TRBD1. CDR3 size: 16 residues. The V and J ends lost 4 bases and 8 bases, in that order; junction bases with no gene match: 16. Germline CDR1 SGHAT, CDR2 FQNNGV. The CDR3 coding sequence is TGTGCCAGCAGCTCCTTAAAGACAGGGACCACTAGGGGCTACACCTTC. This codes for CASSSLKTGTTRGYTF.

The chain employs TRBV5-4 and TRBJ1-3; weak D call: TRBD1 (5 bases). Trimming left V 6 bases short and J 0 bases short, with 13 bases between. CDR3 length: 15 amino acids. Looked up from germline, CDR1 is SGHNT and CDR2 is YYREEE (reference sequence). CDR3 region: CASTALGDSGNTIYF. Written as DNA, the CDR3 is TGTGCCAGCACCGCTCTAGGGGACTCTGGAAACACCATATATTTT. Full variable domain (missing parts from reference TRBV5-4 and TRBJ1-3): ETGVTQSPTHLIKTRGQQVTLRCSSQSGHNTVSWYQQALGQGPQFIFQYYREEENGRGNFPPRFSGLQFPNYSSELNVNALELDDSALYLCASTALGDSGNTIYFGEGSWLTVV.

This clone has just a few counts. The gene calls are TRBV7-9 and TRBJ2-7; D is possibly TRBD1 (5 bases). The CDR3 sequence is 13 residues long. CDR1 SEHNR and CDR2 FQNEAQ come from the germline V gene (reference sequence). V lost 3 bases and J 7 bases, leaving 13 bases between the germline ends. This CDR3 reads CASSFKGRQEQYF. CDR3 in DNA: TGTGCCAGCAGCTTTAAGGGGCGTCAAGAGCAGTACTTC.

The chain couples TRBV5-4 to TRBJ1-1, with 9 bases that match TRBD1. V was pared by 2 bases and J by 0 bases, with 5 bases of the junction left unmatched. The CDR3 totals 16 residues. The V gene's germline CDR1 is SGHNT and CDR2 YYREEE (reference sequence). CDR3 protein: CASSFSQGAVNTEAFF. The CDR3 nucleotides are TGTGCCAGCAGCTTCTCACAGGGGGCAGTGAACACTGAAGCTTTCTTT.

J is TRBJ2-3 and V is TRBV6-6; possible D gene TRBD1, 5 bases. The germline V gene has CDR1 MNHNY and CDR2 SVGAGI (reference sequence). V dropped 8 bases and J dropped 2 bases, with 8 bases sitting between them. CDR3 length: 12 residues. This CDR3 is CASGRDTDTQYF. CDR3 DNA: TGTGCCAGCGGCAGGGACACAGATACGCAGTATTTT.

The chain combines TRBV4-3 with TRBJ2-3; 8 positions match TRBD2. The CDR3 is made up of 15 amino acids. Unmatched junction bases numbered 8, after V lost 5 bases and J lost 4 bases. Germline V gene lookup returns CDR1 LGHNA and CDR2 YSLEER. CDR3 sequence reads: CASSKSGGQADTQYF. CDR3 bases: TGCGCCAGCAGCAAATCGGGGGGGCAGGCAGATACGCAGTATTTT.

This clone occurred a few times. The chain couples TRBV19 to TRBJ1-2; TRBD1 aligns across 9 bases. J gave up 4 bases and V 4 bases, and 13 bases lay outside the gene matches. Germline lookup yields CDR1 LNHDA and CDR2 SQIVND (reference sequence). The CDR3 runs 17 residues. CDR3 sequence: CASSRRQGEVRGYGYTF. The CDR3, as DNA: TGTGCCAGTAGTAGAAGACAGGGGGAAGTGCGTGGCTATGGCTACACCTTC. Using reference TRBV19 and TRBJ1-2 for the parts outside the CDR3, the full variable domain is DGGITQSPKYLFRKEGQNVTLSCEQNLNHDAMYWYRQDPGQGLRLIYYSQIVNDFQKGDIAEGYSVSREKKESFPLTVTSAQKNPTAFYLCASSRRQGEVRGYGYTFGSGTRLTVV.

The chain is built from TRBV5-1 and TRBJ1-5, with 7 positions matching TRBD1. The CDR3 has 15 amino acids. Per the germline V gene, CDR1 is SGHRS and CDR2 is YFSETQ. J lost 0 bases, V lost 2 bases, and 2 bases had no gene match. The CDR3 region has the DNA TGCGCCAGCAGCTTAGGGACAGATAGCAATCAGCCCCAGCATTTT. This encodes CASSLGTDSNQPQHF.

The chain has TRBV7-9 and TRBJ1-2; no definite D call. Per germline, CDR1 SEHNR and CDR2 FQNEAQ (reference sequence). V was cut by 2 bases and J by 2 bases, with 15 bases left in between. The CDR3 has 16 amino acids. CDR3 protein: CASSLMIEWRNYGYTF. The CDR3 nucleotides read TGTGCCAGCAGCTTAATGATTGAGTGGCGGAACTATGGCTACACCTTC.

V is TRBV7-3 and J is TRBJ2-3; D gene unclear. V lost 5 bases and J 5 bases, leaving 8 bases between the germline ends. The CDR3 is made up of 12 amino acids. Germline assignment: CDR1 SGHTA and CDR2 FQGTGA. The DNA for the CDR3 is TGTGCCAGCAGCCCATCGGGAGATACGCAGTATTTT. It is translated as CASSPSGDTQYF.

The chain carries TRBV6-6 and TRBJ1-1, with a possible D match to TRBD1 (6 bases). V was pared by 2 bases and J by 7 bases, with 14 bases between. Germline lookup yields CDR1 MNHNY and CDR2 SVGAGI (reference sequence). The CDR3 totals 14 residues. CDR3 protein: CASSYPDRFDEAFF. The CDR3 DNA sequence: TGTGCCAGCAGTTACCCAGACAGGTTCGATGAAGCTTTCTTT.

The table lists this clone with a count of one. The V gene is TRBV7-7, the J gene TRBJ2-3; 12 positions agree with TRBD2. V dropped 5 bases and J dropped 6; count of bases not matched to a gene: 6. The CDR3 contains 15 residues. The V gene's germline CDR1 is SSHAT and CDR2 FNYEAQ (reference sequence). The CDR3 DNA reads as TGTGCCAGCAGCCTAGGACTAGCGGGGTCCGATACGCAGTATTTT. Translating gives CASSLGLAGSDTQYF. The full variable domain, with the rest looked up from reference TRBV7-7 and TRBJ2-3, is GAGVSQSPRYKVTKRGQDVTLRCDPISSHATLYWYQQALGQGPEFLTYFNYEAQPDKSGLPSDRFSAERPEGSISTLTIQRTEQRDSAMYRCASSLGLAGSDTQYFGPGTRLTVL.

The genes are TRBV9 and TRBJ2-3, with 7 nucleotides matching TRBD1. The V gene end was trimmed by 0 bases and the J gene end by 2 bases; junction bases not matched to a gene: 3. Germline V gene lookup returns CDR1 SGDLS and CDR2 YYNGEE. CDR3 length equals 15 residues. CDR3 bases: TGTGCCAGCAGCGTAGGAGGGGGCATCACAGATACGCAGTATTTT. It encodes CASSVGGGITDTQYF.

The chain's CDR3 is CASRQGGTGELFF. As DNA, the CDR3 is TGTGCCAGCCGGCAGGGAGGAACCGGGGAGCTGTTTTTT. The gene calls are TRBV5-8 and TRBJ2-2; D is possibly TRBD2 (6 bases). The CDR3 is 13 residues long. Trimming took off 7 bases at V and 5 bases at J, with 12 bases between the two ends. The germline CDR1 and CDR2 sequences are SGHTS and YDEGEE.

The chain is built from TRBV9 and TRBJ2-3; TRBD1 aligns across 8 bases. The CDR3 consists of 14 residues. The V gene end was trimmed by 4 bases and the J gene end by 7 bases; junction bases not matched to a gene: 8. From germline, CDR1 is SGDLS and CDR2 YYNGEE. DNA for the CDR3: TGTGCCAGCAGCTTGACAGGGGCAAGGAATACGCAGTATTTT. It codes for CASSLTGARNTQYF.